These 13 T cell receptor beta chains came from one sample sequenced in a study of spatial heterogeneity in lung cancer (dated by TCRdb to between 2019 and 2020). Library construction relied on 5' RACE. TCRdb shows the sequencer as NextSeq 500. The public reads were run again by TCRdb, first through fastp at Q25 and then through MiXCR, and only productive beta chains were kept. Entries are consolidated by CDR3 protein sequence, retaining the most common genes and DNA. The sample table lists 20,000 to 30,000 distinct CDR3 sequences, 4.7% of them with a count of one. Under 6.5% of the sample goes to the ten largest clones. The time point label on this specimen signifies: sample taken at primary tumor resection. Without any cell sorting, TCR sequencing was performed on whole RNA extracted either from tumor and nontumor lung tissue or from cryopreserved PBMC samples. The source was PBMCs, collected at surgery. These TCRs come from a male donor with early-stage non-small cell lung cancer.

This clonotype showed up many times. V usage is TRBV18 and J usage is TRBJ1-1, with D perhaps TRBD1 (6 bases). The V gene lost 5 bases and the J gene lost 4 bases, with 11 bases spanning the gap. The germline CDR1 and CDR2 sequences are KGHSH and LQKENI. This CDR3 is built from 13 residues. The CDR3 nucleotides are TGTGCCAGCTCAGGGGGCGCAGGCACTGAAGCTTTCTTT. This sequence encodes CASSGGAGTEAFF. Supplemented by reference TRBV18 and TRBJ1-1, the full variable domain reads NAGVMQNPRHLVRRRGQEARLRCSPMKGHSHVYWYRQLPEEGLKFMVYLQKENIIDESGMPKERFSAEFPKEGPSILRIQQVVRGDSAAYFCASSGGAGTEAFFGQGTRLTVV.

J is TRBJ2-3 and V is TRBV19, with D tentatively TRBD1 (5 bases). The CDR3 contains 15 residues. Germline CDR1 reads LNHDA; CDR2 reads SQIVND (reference sequence). V was pared by 4 bases and J by 2 bases, with 13 bases between. The CDR3 loop reads CASSRQSLVTDTQYF. CDR3 coding DNA: TGTGCCAGTAGTAGACAGTCCCTGGTCACAGATACGCAGTATTTT.

This clonotype was seen at least ten times. The chain is built from TRBV6-5 and TRBJ2-3, with TRBD2 identical over 7 bases. V trimming: 0 bases; J trimming: 0 bases; junction bases outside the gene matches: 3. CDR3 size: 16 residues. Germline loops: CDR1 MNHEY, CDR2 SVGAGI. The CDR3 is CASSYSGTTSTDTQYF. The CDR3 DNA reads TGTGCCAGCAGTTACTCCGGGACTACCAGCACAGATACGCAGTATTTT.

In this sample, this clonotype turned up many times. This sequence joins TRBV29-1 and TRBJ2-7; 7 bases map to TRBD2. J lost 7 bases, V lost 5 bases, and 11 bases had no gene match. Germline-derived CDR1 and CDR2 are SQVTM and ANQGSEA. This CDR3 comprises 13 residues. The CDR3 reads CSVTTGTIREQYF. CDR3 nucleotide sequence: TGCAGCGTTACCACCGGGACTATCAGGGAGCAGTACTTC.

This clonotype was recorded at least ten times. The rearrangement links TRBV6-2 or TRBV6-3 to TRBJ1-3; D call uncertain. The CDR3 runs to 18 residues. Trimming took off 0 bases at V and 0 bases at J, with 15 bases between the two ends. Germline V lookup: CDR1 MNHEY, CDR2 SVGEGT. The CDR3 nucleotides read TGTGCCAGCAGTTACTCGACCGCGATCGCCATCTCTGGAAACACCATATATTTT. Its protein is CASSYSTAIAISGNTIYF.

The sample holds a few counts of this clonotype. This chain connects TRBV5-1 to TRBJ2-5; possible D gene TRBD2, 6 bases. CDR3 size: 15 residues. V lost 7 bases, J lost 4 bases, and 20 bases lay in between. CDR1 SGHRS and CDR2 YFSETQ come from the germline V gene. The CDR3: CASATGGSPPETQYF. The CDR3 DNA reads TGCGCCAGCGCTACTGGGGGGTCCCCTCCAGAGACCCAGTACTTC.

This sequence joins TRBV28 and TRBJ2-6, with D possibly TRBD1 on 6 matching bases. Trimming left V 4 bases short and J 0 bases short, with 16 bases between. CDR3 size: 18 residues. Germline values: CDR1 MDHEN, CDR2 SYDVKM. Here the CDR3 DNA reads TGTGCCAGCAGTTCGCCCGGGACAAGTAGCTCTGGGGCCAACGTCCTGACTTTC. The encoded protein is CASSSPGTSSSGANVLTF. Filled out from reference TRBV28 and TRBJ2-6, the complete variable domain reads DVKVTQSSRYLVKRTGEKVFLECVQDMDHENMFWYRQDPGLGLRLIYFSYDVKMKEKGDIPEGYSVSREKKERFSLILESASTNQTSMYLCASSSPGTSSSGANVLTFGAGSRLTVL.

This clonotype appeared many times. In DNA form, the CDR3 reads TGTGCCAGCTTACTGGAGCACCAAGAGACCCAGTACTTC. Its translation: CASLLEHQETQYF. The chain recombines TRBV12-3 or TRBV12-4 with TRBJ2-5; unclear D gene. The CDR3 spans 13 residues. Trimming left V 8 bases short and J 0 bases short, with 10 bases between.

This clonotype has ten or more counts. The V call is TRBV11-3, the J call TRBJ2-3, with 7 bases matching TRBD2. Germline V lookup: CDR1 SGHNT, CDR2 YENEEA. The CDR3 consists of 15 residues. V lost 2 bases, J lost 0 bases, and 2 bases stayed unmatched. The CDR3 spells CASSLSSGSTDTQYF. DNA for the CDR3: TGTGCCAGCAGCTTAAGTAGCGGGAGCACAGATACGCAGTATTTT.

At least ten counts were recorded for this clonotype. The J gene is TRBJ2-6, the V gene TRBV12-3 or TRBV12-4, with D uncertain. Trimming pared 5 bases from V and 0 bases from J, leaving 8 bases between. CDR3 length: 15 amino acids. CDR3 in amino acids: CASSDGGSGANVLTF. The DNA of the CDR3 is TGTGCCAGCAGTGACGGTGGCTCTGGGGCCAACGTCCTGACTTTC.

This clonotype occurred many times. V usage is TRBV7-2 and J usage is TRBJ1-2; 8 bases match TRBD1. The junction had 8 bases not matched to a gene; V was cut back by 4 bases and J by 7 bases. Germline-derived CDR1 and CDR2 are SGHTA and FQGNSA. The CDR3 contains 14 residues. CDR3 bases: TGTGCCAGCAGCTCCCGGACAGGACAGGGTGGCTACACCTTC. Amino acid sequence: CASSSRTGQGGYTF.

In this sample, this clonotype turned up many times. The chain carries TRBV12-3 or TRBV12-4 and TRBJ1-5; TRBD1 aligns across 9 bases. With 3 bases clipped from V and 4 bases from J, the junction kept 4 bases outside the gene matches. CDR3 size: 15 residues. The chain's CDR3 is CASSFGDRANQPQHF. The CDR3 DNA is TGTGCCAGCAGTTTCGGGGACAGGGCGAATCAGCCCCAGCATTTT.

In this sample, this clonotype turned up once. The chain carries TRBV7-3 and TRBJ2-1; 7 nucleotides line up with TRBD1. Trimming cost V 6 bases and J 4 bases; bases outside gene matches: 9. The CDR3 extends over 15 amino acids. Germline lookup yields CDR1 SGHTA and CDR2 FQGTGA. CDR3 sequence: CASRLTGTDYNEQFF. The CDR3 nucleotides read TGTGCCAGCAGATTGACCGGGACAGATTACAATGAGCAGTTCTTC.